One and the same sample provided the 10 T cell receptor beta chains below, sequenced in a study of OX40 agonist ivuxolimab in advanced cancers. The assay was immunoSEQ multiplex PCR, and TCRdb's table has in-frame clones only and misses some. The sample has about 66,000 clones; 80% to 90% are singletons. Material: CD4+ or CD8+ T cells sorted from blood, obtained in a trial of the OX40 agonist ivuxolimab. Receptors originate from an adult with an advanced solid tumor such as melanoma, head and neck, liver or kidney cancer.

The chain combines TRBV5-1 with TRBJ2-5; D is unclear. The CDR3 is 16 amino acids. Germline values: CDR1 SGHRS, CDR2 YFSETQ. V was trimmed by 0 bases and J by 1 base, leaving 13 bases between them. CDR3 residues: CASSLGPQAGQETQYF. The CDR3 DNA follows: TGCGCCAGCAGCTTGGGTCCCCAGGCCGGCCAAGAGACCCAGTACTTC. The full variable domain, with the rest looked up from reference TRBV5-1 and TRBJ2-5, is KAGVTQTPRYLIKTRGQQVTLSCSPISGHRSVSWYQQTPGQGLQFLFEYFSETQRNKGNFPGRFSGRQFSNSRSEMNVSTLELGDSALYLCASSLGPQAGQETQYFGPGTRLLVL.

The chain links TRBV28 to TRBJ2-7; TRBD1 is a possible D gene (5 bases). The germline V gene has CDR1 MDHEN and CDR2 SYDVKM. The V end was cut by 6 bases, the J end by 5 bases, with 14 bases between. The CDR3 is 13 amino acids. CDR3 protein: CASSPPGFHEQYF. CDR3 nucleotides: TGTGCCAGCAGCCCCCCAGGGTTCCACGAGCAGTACTTC.

This clone was seen just once. This chain joins TRBV28 and TRBJ1-2; 9 positions agree with TRBD1. Germline V gene lookup returns CDR1 MDHEN and CDR2 SYDVKM. The CDR3 runs to 14 residues. V lost 6 bases to trimming and J lost 7 bases; unmatched junction nucleotides: 9. In nucleotides, the CDR3 is TGTGCCAGCAGCTCGCCGGGACAGGGTCGTGGCTACACCTTC. Translation: CASSSPGQGRGYTF.

The chain links TRBV7-2 to TRBJ2-2; D remains ambiguous. The V end lost 5 bases, the J end lost 4 bases, and 14 bases lay between the germline ends. CDR3 size: 15 residues. CDR1 SGHTA and CDR2 FQGNSA come from the germline V gene. The CDR3 is CASSPLRVGTGELFF. The CDR3 DNA reads TGTGCCAGCAGCCCACTTAGGGTCGGCACCGGGGAGCTGTTTTTT.

V usage is TRBV19 and J usage is TRBJ1-3, with unresolved D. This CDR3 comprises 14 residues. Per germline, CDR1 LNHDA and CDR2 SQIVND (reference sequence). Trimming removed 7 bases at V and 4 bases at J, with 14 bases between. The CDR3 region has the DNA TGTGCCAGTATCGTAGGAGGAACGGGAAACACCATATATTTT. This encodes CASIVGGTGNTIYF. Combining the CDR3 with reference TRBV19 and TRBJ1-3 gives the whole variable domain DGGITQSPKYLFRKEGQNVTLSCEQNLNHDAMYWYRQDPGQGLRLIYYSQIVNDFQKGDIAEGYSVSREKKESFPLTVTSAQKNPTAFYLCASIVGGTGNTIYFGEGSWLTVV.

This clone has a single count. The V call is TRBV7-9, the J call TRBJ2-3, with TRBD1 identical over 10 bases. The CDR3 totals 16 residues. CDR1 is SEHNR and CDR2 is FQNEAQ in the germline V gene (reference sequence). V lost 5 bases and J lost 5; bases outside the gene matches: 10. The CDR3 DNA reads TGTGCCAGCAGCCCTCGAGGGACAGGGGTCGGAGATACGCAGTATTTT. It codes for CASSPRGTGVGDTQYF.

CDR3 loop: CASSQGSGSPTTETQYF. The DNA for the CDR3 is TGTGCCAGCAGCCAAGGATCCGGGTCACCTACGACAGAGACCCAGTACTTC. V is TRBV14 and J is TRBJ2-5; D unclear. Germline V gives CDR1 SGHDN, CDR2 FVKESK. The CDR3 loop spans 17 amino acids. V gave up 1 base and J gave up 4 bases, with 19 bases separating them.

This clone came up once. The chain couples TRBV28 to TRBJ2-2, with 12 bases fitting TRBD2. This CDR3 comprises 19 residues. Trimming cost V 6 bases and J 3 bases; bases outside gene matches: 14. The germline V gene encodes CDR1 MDHEN and CDR2 SYDVKM. This CDR3 reads CASSALRLAGGPHTGELFF. CDR3 DNA sequence: TGTGCCAGCAGCGCCCTTCGCCTAGCGGGAGGGCCTCACACCGGGGAGCTGTTTTTT. Full variable domain (outside the CDR3, taken from reference TRBV28 and TRBJ2-2): DVKVTQSSRYLVKRTGEKVFLECVQDMDHENMFWYRQDPGLGLRLIYFSYDVKMKEKGDIPEGYSVSREKKERFSLILESASTNQTSMYLCASSALRLAGGPHTGELFFGEGSRLTVL.

This sequence joins TRBV18 and TRBJ2-5, with a weak D call TRBD2 (6 bases). CDR3 length equals 14 residues. Between the trimmed V and J ends, which lost 1 base and 2 bases, there was a span of 8 bases. The germline V gene encodes CDR1 KGHSH and CDR2 LQKENI. Here the CDR3 DNA reads TGTGCCAGCTCACCACGGGACTTTCAAGAGACCCAGTACTTC. Its translation is CASSPRDFQETQYF.

The genes are TRBV29-1 and TRBJ2-1, with 11 bases lining up with TRBD1. Trimming at V came to 6 bases and at J to 7 bases, leaving 8 bases not matched to a gene. The CDR3 contains 14 residues. CDR1 and CDR2 (germline): SQVTM, ANQGSEA. The CDR3 reads CSVNRGTGGNEQFF. The CDR3 nucleotides read TGCAGCGTCAATCGTGGGACAGGGGGAAATGAGCAGTTCTTC.